These T cell receptor beta chains were read from a single sample in a study of CD8 T cells in Susac syndrome. MiXCR was run by TCRdb on the immunoSEQ multiplex PCR reads, yielding one entry per CDR3 protein. The table lists about 80,000 distinct CDR3 sequences, 93% of them singletons. Sequenced sample: CD4+ T cells from PBMCs. All receptors come from a human donor with Susac syndrome. Each CDR3 is given with its conserved first and last residue. D genes are given only for firm matches. Size tells how often a clone was seen (once, few, many) or the class of an expanded clone, and some rows leave it out.

.	15	TRBV25-1	.	TRBJ1-5	TGTGCCAGCAGTCCTTTGGCGGGTAGCAATCAGCCCCAGCATTTT	CASSPLAGSNQPQHF
TRBD2	16	TRBV7-3	.	TRBJ2-1	TGTGCCAGCAGCTTACTAGCGGGTAGCTCCTACAATGAGCAGTTCTTC	CASSLLAGSSYNEQFF
.	15	TRBV20-1	.	TRBJ1-2	TGCAGTGCCAAGCCGCCTGGAACCTCCCTGTATGGCTACACCTTC	CSAKPPGTSLYGYTF
.	13	TRBV2	.	TRBJ2-3	TGTGCCAGCAGTGCCGAGGCGACAGATACGCAGTATTTT	CASSAEATDTQYF
.	16	TRBV18	.	TRBJ1-2	TGTGCCAGCTCACCTATTCGTCAGGCCGATATGGATGGCTACACCTTC	CASSPIRQADMDGYTF
.	11	TRBV7-2	once	TRBJ1-2	TGTGCCAGCAGCTTTTTCTATGGCTACACCTTC	CASSFFYGYTF
.	18	TRBV7-6	once	TRBJ2-6	TGTGCCAGCAGTCCCGGGACGCTAACCTACTCTGGGGCCAACGTCCTGACTTTC	CASSPGTLTYSGANVLTF
.	14	TRBV5-6	.	TRBJ2-1	TGTGCCAGCAGCTTCGGACAATCAGAAGGGGAGCAGTTCTTC	CASSFGQSEGEQFF
.	15	TRBV5-1	.	TRBJ2-1	TGCGCCAGCAGCTTGGAGGTTTGGCGGGATGATGAGCAGTTCTTC	CASSLEVWRDDEQFF
TRBD1	15	TRBV28	.	TRBJ2-3	TGTGCCAGCAGTTTGGGGACAGGGGACACAGATACGCAGTATTTT	CASSLGTGDTDTQYF
.	16	TRBV24-1	.	TRBJ2-7	TGTGCCACCAGTGCCACGTACGAAGGGGGGGACTACGAGCAGTACTTC	CATSATYEGGDYEQYF
TRBD1	13	TRBV20-1	.	TRBJ1-1	TGCAGTGCGCAGACAGGGGTAAACACTGAAGCTTTCTTT	CSAQTGVNTEAFF
.	16	TRBV4-2	.	TRBJ1-4	TGTGCCAGCAGCCAAGAGCCCGGGTGGGTCAATGAAAAACTGTTTTTT	CASSQEPGWVNEKLFF
.	15	TRBV20-1	once	TRBJ1-5	TGCAGTGCTGTGGCCACAGGGAGGAGCAATCAGCCCCAGCATTTT	CSAVATGRSNQPQHF
.	15	TRBV7-6	.	TRBJ1-1	TGTGCCAGCAGCTTAGACGGACCCTCTGCAAAAGTGACTTTCTTT	CASSLDGPSAKVTFF
.	14	TRBV12-3/TRBV12-4	.	TRBJ1-6	TGTGCCAGCAGCGCAAGCAGGGCTAATTCACCCCTCCACTTT	CASSASRANSPLHF
.	14	TRBV20-1	.	TRBJ1-6	TGCAGTATCCATGAGGGGGGTTTTAATTCACCCCTCCACTTT	CSIHEGGFNSPLHF
TRBD1	14	TRBV10-3	.	TRBJ2-7	TGTGCCACCACATCGTCGGGACAGGGTTCCGAGCAGTACTTC	CATTSSGQGSEQYF
.	11	TRBV7-9	.	TRBJ1-6	TGTGCCAGCAGCTTGGGGGGTCCCCTCCACTTT	CASSLGGPLHF
TRBD1	15	TRBV5-1	.	TRBJ1-4	TGCGCCAGCAGCTTACACGGGACAGGAGGCGAAAAACTGTTTTTT	CASSLHGTGGEKLFF
.	12	TRBV20-1	.	TRBJ2-1	TGCAGTGCTGACGGGCCCTACAATGAGCAGTTCTTC	CSADGPYNEQFF
TRBD1	13	TRBV29-1	.	TRBJ1-2	TGCAGCGTTCTGGACAGGCAAGCCTATGGCTACACCTTC	CSVLDRQAYGYTF
.	14	TRBV2	.	TRBJ2-5	TGTGCCAGCAGTGTACAGGTATACCAAGAGACCCAGTACTTC	CASSVQVYQETQYF
.	16	TRBV12-3/TRBV12-4	.	TRBJ2-5	TGTGCCAGCAGTTTTAAACGGATGGGGGGAGGAGGGACCCAGTACTTC	CASSFKRMGGGGTQYF
.	12	TRBV29-1	.	TRBJ2-3	TGCAGCGTTGGAGCGAGCACAGATACGCAGTATTTT	CSVGASTDTQYF
.	13	TRBV12-3/TRBV12-4	.	TRBJ2-2	TGTGCCAGCAGTTTAACGGCAACCGGGGAGCTGTTTTTT	CASSLTATGELFF
.	14	TRBV29-1	.	TRBJ2-7	TGCAGCGTTAGCGGGGCAGGGGCTTCCTACGAGCAGTACTTC	CSVSGAGASYEQYF
.	14	TRBV5-1	.	TRBJ1-4	TGCGCCAGCAGCCATGAGGCAACTAATGAAAAACTGTTTTTT	CASSHEATNEKLFF
.	14	TRBV5-1	.	TRBJ1-5	TGCGCCAGCAGCTTGGATCCGGGGAACCAGCCCCAGCATTTT	CASSLDPGNQPQHF
TRBD2	16	TRBV7-2	.	TRBJ2-2	TGTGCCAGCAGCTCTCGGACTAGCGGGTCAACCGGGGAGCTGTTTTTT	CASSSRTSGSTGELFF